These 28 T cell receptor beta chains came from one sample sequenced in a study of T-cell memory formation after mild COVID-19. One entry per CDR3 protein results from TCRdb running MiXCR on the 5' RACE reads. This table holds approximately 350,000 distinct CDR3 sequences, approximately 12% found once. Sequences were obtained from PBMCs or a T cell subset sorted from them (not recorded which). All receptors come from a man aged 18 to 30 who had mild COVID-19 (a few samples of this study predate the infection). Cell type and time point are not known.

This clonotype was observed a handful of times. This chain connects TRBV7-9 to TRBJ1-6; 7 bases match TRBD1. Germline-derived CDR1 and CDR2 are SEHNR and FQNEAQ (reference sequence). CDR3 size: 14 residues. The V gene end was trimmed by 1 base and the J gene end by 10 bases; junction bases not matched to a gene: 4. The CDR3 here is CASSLEGAPSPLHF. CDR3 nucleotides: TGTGCCAGCAGCTTAGAGGGGGCTCCATCACCCCTCCACTTT.

The chain employs TRBV7-2 and TRBJ2-5; TRBD2 matches at 7 bases. Germline loops: CDR1 SGHTA, CDR2 FQGNSA. The CDR3 runs 14 residues. With V trimmed by 5 bases and J by 5 bases, 8 bases remained unmatched. DNA of the CDR3: TGTGCCAGCAGCGCTGGGGGGGATTGGGAGACCCAGTACTTC. Amino acid sequence: CASSAGGDWETQYF. The full variable domain, rest sourced from reference TRBV7-2 and TRBJ2-5, is GAGVSQSPSNKVTEKGKDVELRCDPISGHTALYWYRQSLGQGLEFLIYFQGNSAPDKSGLPSDRFSAERTGGSVSTLTIQRTQQEDSAVYLCASSAGGDWETQYFGPGTRLLVL.

V and J are TRBV6-2 or TRBV6-3 and TRBJ2-3; D is perhaps TRBD1 (6 bases). Germline values: CDR1 MNHEY, CDR2 SVGEGT. CDR3 length: 17 amino acids. V lost 2 bases and J lost 6, with 21 bases in between. The CDR3 DNA reads TGTGCCAGCAGTTACGACGGTGCAACGAGAGGGGGTGATACGCAGTATTTT. Protein sequence: CASSYDGATRGGDTQYF.

V usage is TRBV7-2 and J usage is TRBJ2-5, with 9 nucleotides matching TRBD2. In germline, CDR1 is SGHTA, CDR2 FQGNSA. J lost 5 bases, V lost 6 bases, and 13 bases had no gene match. This CDR3 is 16 amino acids long. The CDR3 DNA reads TGTGCCAGCAGTCGTGTTGGCGGGGGGGCTAGGGAGACCCAGTACTTC. Translating gives CASSRVGGGARETQYF. Together with reference TRBV7-2 and TRBJ2-5, the CDR3 gives the full variable domain: GAGVSQSPSNKVTEKGKDVELRCDPISGHTALYWYRQSLGQGLEFLIYFQGNSAPDKSGLPSDRFSAERTGGSVSTLTIQRTQQEDSAVYLCASSRVGGGARETQYFGPGTRLLVL.

This clonotype was counted a few times. The chain links TRBV11-2 to TRBJ1-4; D is ambiguous. The germline V gene has CDR1 SGHAT and CDR2 FQNNGV. Trimming took off 6 bases at V and 5 bases at J, with 4 bases between the two ends. The CDR3 runs 11 residues. The CDR3 nucleotides are TGTGCCAGCAGACAAAATGAAAAACTGTTTTTT. This translates into CASRQNEKLFF.

This clonotype occurred many times. The chain is built from TRBV6-5 and TRBJ1-1; no definite D call. Germline-derived CDR1 and CDR2 are MNHEY and SVGAGI. CDR3 length: 14 amino acids. The V end lost 2 bases, the J end lost 5 bases, and 12 bases lay between the germline ends. This chain's CDR3 is CASSYMSLGTEAFF. The CDR3 nucleotides read TGTGCCAGCAGTTACATGAGCCTCGGGACTGAAGCTTTCTTT.

Only a few counts were recorded for this clonotype. V usage is TRBV18 and J usage is TRBJ1-5; D gene uncertain. The V gene's germline CDR1 is KGHSH and CDR2 LQKENI. The CDR3 contains 18 residues. V shed 0 bases and J shed 1 base, with 16 bases lying between them. The CDR3 protein is CASSPPSSSGRSNQPQHF. Written as DNA, the CDR3 is TGTGCCAGCTCACCACCGAGCTCGTCGGGAAGGAGCAATCAGCCCCAGCATTTT. Combining the CDR3 with reference TRBV18 and TRBJ1-5 gives the whole variable domain NAGVMQNPRHLVRRRGQEARLRCSPMKGHSHVYWYRQLPEEGLKFMVYLQKENIIDESGMPKERFSAEFPKEGPSILRIQQVVRGDSAAYFCASSPPSSSGRSNQPQHFGDGTRLSIL.

This chain joins TRBV11-2 and TRBJ2-7; D might be TRBD1 (5 bases). CDR3 length: 14 amino acids. Germline V lookup: CDR1 SGHAT, CDR2 FQNNGV. The V end was cut by 5 bases, the J end by 3 bases, with 14 bases between. Here the CDR3 reads CASSRKGVIYEQYF. For the CDR3, the DNA is TGTGCCAGCAGCCGAAAAGGGGTGATCTACGAGCAGTACTTC.

This clonotype was detected ten times or more. V is TRBV7-2 and J is TRBJ2-1; D unclear. Germline V CDR1 and CDR2: SGHTA, FQGNSA. This CDR3 has 14 amino acids. V lost 2 bases and J lost 10, with 15 bases in between. CDR3 DNA sequence: TGTGCCAGCAGCTTATCCCCAGCGAAGCAGGAGCAGTTCTTC. Translated, it gives CASSLSPAKQEQFF.

The table lists this clonotype with many counts. The chain couples TRBV5-1 to TRBJ1-1; no clear D gene. Per germline, CDR1 SGHRS and CDR2 YFSETQ. Trimming pared 7 bases from V and 4 bases from J, leaving 14 bases between. This CDR3 has 13 residues. The CDR3 region has the DNA TGCGCCAGCTCCTTAGGCCGGGGCACTGAAGCTTTCTTT. Its translation is CASSLGRGTEAFF.

There are a few counts of this clonotype. This chain links TRBV6-2 or TRBV6-3 with TRBJ2-2; 8 bases fit TRBD1. The V segment lost 2 bases and the J segment 5 bases; nucleotides outside the gene matches: 7. This CDR3 comprises 16 residues. Germline values: CDR1 MNHEY, CDR2 SVGEGT. The DNA of the CDR3 is TGTGCCAGCAGTTACATCGGCAGGGGGCAGACCGGGGAGCTGTTTTTT. This translates into CASSYIGRGQTGELFF.

Ten or more counts support this clonotype. The chain recombines TRBV4-3 with TRBJ1-2, with 7 nucleotides matching TRBD1. The CDR3 totals 13 residues. The ends lost 4 bases at V and 6 bases at J; junction bases unmatched: 5. Germline V gives CDR1 LGHNA, CDR2 YSLEER. CDR3 DNA: TGCGCCAGCAGCCCCCAGGGGGGGAATGGCTACACCTTC. Amino acid sequence: CASSPQGGNGYTF.

This clonotype was counted between two and nine times. This chain connects TRBV4-2 to TRBJ2-5, with 7 bases identical to TRBD2. Per the germline V gene, CDR1 is LGHNA and CDR2 is YNFKEQ. The CDR3 is 15 amino acids. Trimming removed 1 base from V and 3 bases from J; junction bases left unmatched: 5. The CDR3 region is CASSQVSRGKETQYF. Written as DNA, the CDR3 is TGTGCCAGCAGCCAAGTTTCGCGGGGGAAAGAGACCCAGTACTTC.

This clonotype was recorded many times. The rearrangement links TRBV7-2 to TRBJ1-3; D remains ambiguous. The CDR3 totals 15 residues. The V end lost 4 bases, the J end lost 0 bases, and 10 bases lay between the germline ends. The germline gives CDR1 SGHTA, CDR2 FQGNSA. The CDR3 nucleotides are TGTGCCAGCAGCTCTGGGCTTTTCTCTGGAAACACCATATATTTT. Its translation is CASSSGLFSGNTIYF.

In its sample, this clonotype was seen a few times. J is TRBJ1-1 and V is TRBV5-1; 8 bases are a match to TRBD1. Germline values: CDR1 SGHRS, CDR2 YFSETQ. The CDR3 spans 14 residues. The V gene end was trimmed by 3 bases and the J gene end by 1 base; junction bases not matched to a gene: 2. In nucleotides, the CDR3 is TGCGCCAGCAGCTGGACAGGGTCGAACACTGAAGCTTTCTTT. Translated: CASSWTGSNTEAFF.

This clonotype was detected ten times or more. The chain links TRBV20-1 to TRBJ1-2; D ambiguous. Deletions cut 0 bases from V and 6 bases from J, with 11 bases between. This CDR3 is 13 amino acids long. Germline V lookup: CDR1 DFQATT, CDR2 SNEGSKA (reference sequence). Here the CDR3 reads CSARDQGLDGYTF. The CDR3 region has the DNA TGCAGTGCTAGAGATCAAGGACTAGATGGCTACACCTTC.

The chain is built from TRBV11-2 and TRBJ2-2; 9 bases are shared with TRBD1. V gave up 4 bases and J gave up 4 bases; unmatched junction bases: 4. Looked up from germline, CDR1 is SGHAT and CDR2 is FQNNGV. The CDR3 runs 15 residues. The CDR3 region has the DNA TGTGCCAGCAGCTGGGGACAGGGTTTCACCGGGGAGCTGTTTTTT. Protein product: CASSWGQGFTGELFF. The variable domain in full, with the rest retrieved from reference TRBV11-2 and TRBJ2-2, is EAGVAQSPRYKIIEKRQSVAFWCNPISGHATLYWYQQILGQGPKLLIQFQNNGVVDDSQLPKDRFSAERLKGVDSTLKIQPAKLEDSAVYLCASSWGQGFTGELFFGEGSRLTVL.

This clonotype appeared many times. This chain joins TRBV7-9 and TRBJ2-3, with D maybe TRBD2 (5 bases). CDR1 SEHNR and CDR2 FQNEAQ come from the germline V gene (reference sequence). The V end lost 6 bases, the J end lost 3 bases, and 28 bases lay between the germline ends. The length of the CDR3 is 19 residues. CDR3 in DNA: TGTGCCAGCAGGAAAGCTCAGACGGGATCTACGCCTCTTACAGATACGCAGTATTTT. This translates into CASRKAQTGSTPLTDTQYF.

This clonotype has a handful of counts. The chain has TRBV29-1 and TRBJ1-1; D is possibly TRBD1 (6 bases). V dropped 8 bases and J dropped 1 base, with 8 bases sitting between them. Germline V CDR1 and CDR2: SQVTM, ANQGSEA. The CDR3 has 11 residues. CDR3 sequence (DNA): TGCAGCATCAGGGGGAACACTGAAGCTTTCTTT. Translation gives CSIRGNTEAFF.

This clonotype was counted between two and nine times. V usage is TRBV7-8 and J usage is TRBJ2-2, with D unresolved. With 1 base removed from V and 7 bases from J, the gap between germline ends came to 13 bases. Germline CDR1 is SGHVS and CDR2 is FQNEAQ. The CDR3 is made up of 15 amino acids. The CDR3 DNA sequence: TGTGCCAGCAGCTTAGGGGCCAGGCCGGGCGGGGAGCTGTTTTTT. Its protein is CASSLGARPGGELFF.

The genes are TRBV7-2 and TRBJ2-2; 9 nucleotides line up with TRBD2. CDR3 length: 17 amino acids. Germline CDR1 SGHTA, CDR2 FQGNSA. The J segment lost 8 bases and the V segment lost 1 base, leaving 11 bases of the junction unmatched. CDR3 in amino acids: CASSLGASGVLGGELFF. As DNA, the CDR3 is TGTGCCAGCAGCTTAGGGGCTAGCGGGGTCCTTGGGGGGGAGCTGTTTTTT.

The CDR3 protein is CASSWGQAQTGELFF. The CDR3 DNA is TGCGCCAGCAGCTGGGGACAGGCCCAAACCGGGGAGCTGTTTTTT. V is TRBV5-1 and J is TRBJ2-2, with 8 bases lining up with TRBD1. The V gene end was trimmed by 3 bases and the J gene end by 5 bases; junction bases not matched to a gene: 6. The germline gives CDR1 SGHRS, CDR2 YFSETQ. The CDR3 length is 15 residues.

This clonotype came up a few times. The chain has TRBV7-2 and TRBJ2-5; D might be TRBD1 (7 bases). This CDR3 has 15 residues. Trimming stripped 5 bases from V and 7 bases from J, with 20 bases between. CDR1 is SGHTA, CDR2 FQGNSA, per germline. CDR3 bases: TGTGCCAGCAGCCGCGGACAGGCTCCGGGAGTGACCCAGTACTTC. Translated: CASSRGQAPGVTQYF.

This clonotype has at least ten counts. The gene calls are TRBV6-5 and TRBJ1-4; D unclear. Per the germline V gene, CDR1 is MNHEY and CDR2 is SVGAGI. The CDR3 runs 15 residues. V was trimmed by 5 bases and J by 8 bases, leaving 18 bases between them. This CDR3 is CASSLGFQVGEKLFF. The CDR3 region has the DNA TGTGCCAGCAGTCTCGGGTTCCAAGTTGGGGAAAAACTGTTTTTT.

A few counts support this clonotype. The chain combines TRBV20-1 with TRBJ1-4, with D possibly TRBD1 on 6 matching bases. This CDR3 contains 15 residues. CDR1 is DFQATT and CDR2 is SNEGSKA in the germline V gene (reference sequence). V lost 3 bases to trimming and J lost 0 bases, with 11 bases between them. The CDR3 coding sequence is TGCAGTGCTAGTGACAGGAGTGCAACTAATGAAAAACTGTTTTTT. Translating it yields CSASDRSATNEKLFF.

V and J are TRBV7-9 and TRBJ1-5; D is ambiguous. Per germline, CDR1 SEHNR and CDR2 FQNEAQ (reference sequence). The V end was cut by 5 bases, the J end by 2 bases, with 10 bases between. This CDR3 is built from 14 residues. The CDR3 loop is CASSGEVGNQPQHF. CDR3 DNA: TGTGCCAGCAGCGGAGAGGTCGGCAATCAGCCCCAGCATTTT.

This clonotype was counted between two and nine times. This chain links TRBV24-1 with TRBJ2-3; 9 positions match TRBD2. The CDR3 covers 17 residues. With 1 base clipped from V and 4 bases from J, the junction kept 8 bases outside the gene matches. From germline, CDR1 is KGHDR and CDR2 SFDVKD. The CDR3 nucleotides are TGTGCCACCAGTGATTTTCGCGGCGGGGGGGCTGCAGATACGCAGTATTTT. Encoded protein: CATSDFRGGGAADTQYF.

This clonotype was found a few times. The CDR3 sequence: CSASSGANYGYTF. In DNA form, the CDR3 reads TGCAGTGCTAGTTCCGGGGCAAACTATGGCTACACCTTC. The J gene is TRBJ1-2, the V gene TRBV20-1; tentatively, D is TRBD1 (5 bases). The CDR3 covers 13 residues. Germline V gene data show CDR1 as DFQATT and CDR2 as SNEGSKA (reference sequence). Trimming stripped 3 bases from V and 2 bases from J, with 10 bases between.